This TCR beta chain appears in the sequencing data of a study of graft-versus-host responses after intestinal transplantation. Findings and limits, study-wide: The presence of high graft-versus-host to host-versus-graft clonal ratios in allografts characterized patients with graft-donor T cell macrochimerism. Among recipient marrow samples, GvH clones were found; some appeared first in ileum or blood.

The data were produced by immunoSEQ multiplex PCR, yet TCRdb's version contains in-frame clones alone and is incomplete. The data contain some 90,000 clones, approximately 78% of them singletons. About this clone: Its antigen is not identified.

Germline V gene sequence: CDR1 LNHDA, CDR2 SQIVND (reference sequence). The CDR3 length is 14 residues. After removal of 3 bases from V and 5 bases from J, the junction contained 3 bases not matched to a gene. This sequence joins TRBV19 and TRBJ2-7, with 11 bases aligning to TRBD2. Here the sequenced sample was unstimulated CD4+ T cells sorted from spleen or lymph node cells, taken before intestinal transplant. The sequence was collected from a human donor who received an intestinal transplant. This chain's CDR3 is CASSISGRGNEQYF. In DNA form, the CDR3 reads TGTGCCAGTAGTATTAGCGGGAGGGGGAACGAGCAGTACTTC.